Below are 30 T cell receptor beta chains sequenced from a single sample in a study of OX40 agonist ivuxolimab in advanced cancers. TCRdb's table, derived via immunoSEQ multiplex PCR, lists solely in-frame clones and lacks some. This table has around 69,000 clones, 85% appearing once. This specimen was CD4+ or CD8+ T cells sorted from blood, taken in a trial of the OX40 agonist ivuxolimab. These receptors came from an adult with an advanced solid tumor such as melanoma, head and neck, liver or kidney cancer.

The rearrangement joins TRBV5-6 to TRBJ2-1; no reliable D call. CDR3 length equals 11 residues. V dropped 5 bases and J dropped 12 bases, with 12 bases sitting between them. Germline values: CDR1 SGHDT, CDR2 YYEEEE. This chain's CDR3 is CASSSYARQFF. The CDR3 bases are TGTGCCAGCAGTTCATACGCGAGGCAGTTCTTC. Filled out from reference TRBV5-6 and TRBJ2-1, the complete variable domain reads DAGVTQSPTHLIKTRGQQVTLRCSPKSGHDTVSWYQQALGQGPQFIFQYYEEEERQRGNFPDRFSGHQFPNYSSELNVNALLLGDSALYLCASSSYARQFFGPGTRLTVL.

The V call is TRBV7-2, the J call TRBJ1-2; perhaps TRBD1 as D (6 bases). In germline, CDR1 is SGHTA, CDR2 FQGNSA. CDR3 length equals 12 residues. Trimming pared 5 bases from V and 6 bases from J, leaving 10 bases between. CDR3 bases: TGTGCCAGCAGCCCGAACAGGGATGGCTACACCTTC. Translated, it gives CASSPNRDGYTF.

This rearrangement joins TRBV18 to TRBJ1-5; D is ambiguous. Germline CDR1 KGHSH, CDR2 LQKENI. V lost 2 bases to trimming and J lost 4 bases, with 6 bases between them. This CDR3 is built from 13 residues. The CDR3 DNA follows: TGTGCCAGCTCACCAAATCAAAATCAGCCCCAGCATTTT. Its translation is CASSPNQNQPQHF.

The V gene is TRBV11-3, the J gene TRBJ2-3; unclear D gene. The CDR3 has 12 residues. V lost 3 bases and J 4 bases, leaving 5 bases between the germline ends. Germline CDR1 is SGHNT and CDR2 is YENEEA. The CDR3 region has the DNA TGTGCCAGCAGCTTGGCGTCAGATACGCAGTATTTT. This gives the protein CASSLASDTQYF.

A few counts support this clone. The V call is TRBV5-1, the J call TRBJ2-7, with 12 bases that match TRBD2. This CDR3 is 16 amino acids long. The germline gives CDR1 SGHRS, CDR2 YFSETQ. J was trimmed by 4 bases and V by 0 bases; bases with no gene match: 5. The CDR3 DNA sequence: TGCGCCAGCAGCTTGGGTCCACTAGCGGGAGGATACGAGCAGTACTTC. Its protein is CASSLGPLAGGYEQYF.

This clone came up a few times. The genes are TRBV21-1 and TRBJ1-5; the table's D call TRBD1 went unverified against the DNA. TRBV21-1 is a pseudogene. CDR3 length: 15 amino acids. CDR3 amino acids: CASSKIMAAPGPQHF. The CDR3 DNA reads TGTGCCAGCAGCAAAATTATGGCCGCTCCAGGGCCCCAGCATTTT.

V is TRBV25-1 and J is TRBJ2-3, with TRBD1 as a possible D gene (5 bases). Trimming left V 5 bases short and J 2 bases short, with 20 bases between. This CDR3 comprises 17 residues. Per the germline V gene, CDR1 is MGHDK and CDR2 is SYGVNS. The CDR3 DNA follows: TGTGCCAGCAGTCCAAAATGGGGCCGGCAGGCCACAGATACGCAGTATTTT. This codes for CASSPKWGRQATDTQYF.

V usage is TRBV7-9 and J usage is TRBJ2-1; 7 bases map to TRBD2. Unmatched junction bases numbered 10, after V lost 3 bases and J lost 8 bases. CDR3 length: 15 residues. The germline CDR1 and CDR2 sequences are SEHNR and FQNEAQ (reference sequence). The CDR3 protein is CASSLWAGVVYEQFF. In DNA, the CDR3 is TGTGCCAGCAGCTTGTGGGCGGGAGTGGTCTATGAGCAGTTCTTC.

This chain links TRBV11-2 with TRBJ2-1, with unresolved D. There are 19 residues in the CDR3. The V end was cut by 1 base, the J end by 0 bases, with 19 bases between. CDR1 and CDR2 from the germline V gene are SGHAT and FQNNGV. The CDR3 nucleotides are TGTGCCAGCAGCTTAGCCTCTCCTGCCGGGCGCCGCTCCTACAATGAGCAGTTCTTC. Translation: CASSLASPAGRRSYNEQFF.

This chain joins TRBV6-6 and TRBJ2-5; D is uncertain. V was clipped by 0 bases and J by 1 base, with 6 bases between them. CDR3 length equals 14 residues. In germline, CDR1 is MNHNY, CDR2 SVGAGI (reference sequence). CDR3 in DNA: TGTGCCAGCAGTTACTCGGGCAGCCAAGAGACCCAGTACTTC. Residues: CASSYSGSQETQYF.

The chain combines TRBV11-2 with TRBJ2-7; no clear D gene. Germline V gene data show CDR1 as SGHAT and CDR2 as FQNNGV. Between the trimmed V and J ends, which lost 0 bases and 3 bases, there was a span of 15 bases. The CDR3 length is 16 residues. Here the CDR3 reads CASSLDRSSLNYEQYF. Written as DNA, the CDR3 is TGTGCCAGCAGCTTAGATAGGTCCAGCCTCAACTACGAGCAGTACTTC.

This chain uses TRBV18 with TRBJ2-7; 10 nucleotides line up with TRBD1. The germline CDR1 and CDR2 sequences are KGHSH and LQKENI. The CDR3 totals 16 residues. The V segment lost 4 bases and the J segment 0 bases; nucleotides outside the gene matches: 6. Here the CDR3 reads CASSQPGQGSSYEQYF. For the CDR3, the DNA is TGTGCCAGCTCACAACCGGGACAGGGGAGCTCCTACGAGCAGTACTTC.

To note about this clone: Other nucleotide sequences from this sample produce the same CDR3. The CDR3 sequence is CASSPQGGSTDTQYF. DNA for the CDR3: TGTGCCAGCAGCCCACAAGGGGGCAGCACAGATACGCAGTATTTT. V usage is TRBV13 and J usage is TRBJ2-3, with 7 positions matching TRBD1. With V trimmed by 5 bases and J by 0 bases, 5 bases remained unmatched. Germline V gene data show CDR1 as PRHDT and CDR2 as FYEKMQ (reference sequence). CDR3 length equals 15 residues. Using reference TRBV13 and TRBJ2-3 for the parts outside the CDR3, the full variable domain is AAGVIQSPRHLIKEKRETATLKCYPIPRHDTVYWYQQGPGQDPQFLISFYEKMQSDKGSIPDRFSAQQFSDYHSELNMSSLELGDSALYFCASSPQGGSTDTQYFGPGTRLTVL.

The chain links TRBV7-2 to TRBJ2-7; 7 bases fit TRBD2. Trimming removed 4 bases from V and 0 bases from J; junction bases left unmatched: 6. Germline-derived CDR1 and CDR2 are SGHTA and FQGNSA. The CDR3 has 15 residues. The CDR3: CASSSQRGNSYEQYF. Written as DNA, the CDR3 is TGTGCCAGCAGCTCGCAGCGGGGTAACTCCTACGAGCAGTACTTC.

The chain recombines TRBV27 with TRBJ2-1, with D unresolved. Trimming cost V 5 bases and J 8 bases, with 13 bases left between them. This CDR3 comprises 13 residues. CDR1 and CDR2 from the germline V gene are MNHEY and SMNVEV (reference sequence). The CDR3 coding sequence is TGTGCCAGCAGTACGCAATCCGTACATGAGCAGTTCTTC. Translated, it gives CASSTQSVHEQFF.

The genes are TRBV2 and TRBJ2-6; D is possibly TRBD1 (5 bases). V was pared by 3 bases and J by 2 bases, with 5 bases between. This CDR3 comprises 14 residues. CDR1 is SNHLY, CDR2 FYNNEI, per germline. DNA for the CDR3: TGTGCCAGCAGTGACAGGGCTGGGGCCAACGTCCTGACTTTC. This codes for CASSDRAGANVLTF.

The table lists this clone with a count of one. Other nucleotide sequences from this sample produce the same CDR3. This rearrangement joins TRBV5-1 to TRBJ1-1, with 12 bases identical to TRBD1. Looked up from germline, CDR1 is SGHRS and CDR2 is YFSETQ. The CDR3 is 18 amino acids. V shed 4 bases, J shed 4 bases, and the junction held 14 bases outside the gene matches. This chain's CDR3 is CASSPRGRDRGPGTEAFF. CDR3 bases: TGCGCCAGCAGCCCACGGGGGAGGGACAGGGGGCCGGGCACTGAAGCTTTCTTT.

This clone was counted a single time. The chain carries TRBV6-5 and TRBJ1-1, with no clear D. This CDR3 has 14 residues. The V end was cut by 6 bases, the J end by 0 bases, with 11 bases between. From germline, CDR1 is MNHEY and CDR2 SVGAGI. The CDR3 reads CASSLGLMNTEAFF. CDR3 nucleotides: TGTGCCAGCAGCCTCGGTCTTATGAACACTGAAGCTTTCTTT.

The chain couples TRBV11-3 to TRBJ2-1; 12 bases map to TRBD2. CDR1 and CDR2 (germline): SGHNT, YENEEA. Trimming removed 4 bases from V and 7 bases from J; junction bases left unmatched: 5. The CDR3 is 15 amino acids. CDR3 coding DNA: TGTGCCAGCAGCTCTAGCGGGGGGGCCGGAAATGAGCAGTTCTTC. This codes for CASSSSGGAGNEQFF.

CDR3 DNA sequence: TGCAGCGCTTTGGAGTCGGGGGGCTACACCTTC. It codes for CSALESGGYTF. The chain joins TRBV29-1 to TRBJ1-2; D gene uncertain. Germline values: CDR1 SQVTM, CDR2 ANQGSEA. This CDR3 comprises 11 residues. Trimming shortened V by 7 bases and J by 8 bases, and 14 bases separated the two germline ends.

The table lists this clone with many counts. The chain couples TRBV7-8 to TRBJ1-1; maybe TRBD1 (6 bases). Trimming stripped 10 bases from V and 7 bases from J, with 16 bases between. Per the germline V gene, CDR1 is SGHVS and CDR2 is FQNEAQ. This CDR3 is built from 12 residues. DNA for the CDR3: TGTGCCACCTCAGGTAGGGGGGGTGAAGCTTTCTTT. It codes for CATSGRGGEAFF.

This chain links TRBV4-1 with TRBJ1-1; 10 bases align to TRBD1. V lost 1 base and J lost 4; bases outside the gene matches: 9. From germline, CDR1 is MGHRA and CDR2 YSYEKL. The CDR3 contains 17 residues. The CDR3 loop reads CASSQATLRDRGTEAFF. In nucleotides, the CDR3 is TGCGCCAGCAGCCAAGCAACCCTCCGGGACAGGGGCACTGAAGCTTTCTTT.

This clone turned up a few times. The chain uses TRBV11-2 and TRBJ1-5; D not resolved. Germline V gene sequence: CDR1 SGHAT, CDR2 FQNNGV. V lost 0 bases, J lost 5 bases, and 8 bases lay in between. CDR3 length: 14 amino acids. The CDR3 DNA follows: TGTGCCAGCAGCTTAGATCAAGGGTATCAGCCCCAGCATTTT. This sequence encodes CASSLDQGYQPQHF.

The chain uses TRBV18 and TRBJ1-6; 8 nucleotides line up with TRBD1. Germline V gene sequence: CDR1 KGHSH, CDR2 LQKENI. Losses at the gene ends were 2 bases for V and 9 bases for J; bases not matched to a gene: 3. This CDR3 contains 14 residues. The CDR3: CASSPAGGSSPLHF. The DNA for the CDR3 is TGTGCCAGCTCACCAGCAGGGGGCAGTTCACCCCTCCACTTT. Drawing the rest from reference TRBV18 and TRBJ1-6, the complete variable domain is NAGVMQNPRHLVRRRGQEARLRCSPMKGHSHVYWYRQLPEEGLKFMVYLQKENIIDESGMPKERFSAEFPKEGPSILRIQQVVRGDSAAYFCASSPAGGSSPLHFGNGTRLTVT.

V is TRBV6-5 and J is TRBJ1-2, with a possible D match to TRBD1 (6 bases). V gave up 0 bases and J gave up 3 bases, with 11 bases separating them. Per the germline V gene, CDR1 is MNHEY and CDR2 is SVGAGI. The CDR3 has 15 residues. In nucleotides, the CDR3 is TGTGCCAGCAGTTACTCGAAGCGGACAGACTATGGCTACACCTTC. Protein sequence: CASSYSKRTDYGYTF.

The V gene is TRBV7-2, the J gene TRBJ2-2, with D perhaps matching TRBD2 (6 bases). The CDR3 sequence is 13 residues long. V lost 1 base and J 7 bases, leaving 7 bases between the germline ends. Germline CDR1 SGHTA, CDR2 FQGNSA. The CDR3 here is CASSLVAVGELFF. CDR3 DNA: TGTGCCAGCAGCTTAGTAGCGGTCGGGGAGCTGTTTTTT. Combining the CDR3 with reference TRBV7-2 and TRBJ2-2 gives the whole variable domain GAGVSQSPSNKVTEKGKDVELRCDPISGHTALYWYRQSLGQGLEFLIYFQGNSAPDKSGLPSDRFSAERTGGSVSTLTIQRTQQEDSAVYLCASSLVAVGELFFGEGSRLTVL.

The rearrangement links TRBV9 to TRBJ1-2; maybe TRBD1 (6 bases). The CDR3 covers 16 residues. Germline CDR1 is SGDLS and CDR2 is YYNGEE. Trimming stripped 4 bases from V and 1 base from J, with 17 bases between. The CDR3 bases are TGTGCCAGCAGCCCCGAGACAGGTCACTTTAACTATGGCTACACCTTC. It specifies CASSPETGHFNYGYTF.

The chain uses TRBV6-6 and TRBJ1-1; D remains unclear. The CDR3 is 13 amino acids. The germline V and J ends were trimmed by 0 bases and 5 bases, with 7 bases remaining between them. Germline V lookup: CDR1 MNHNY, CDR2 SVGAGI (reference sequence). The CDR3 sequence: CASSYSMWTEAFF. Written as DNA, the CDR3 is TGTGCCAGCAGTTACTCGATGTGGACTGAAGCTTTCTTT.

This chain joins TRBV18 and TRBJ1-2, with TRBD1 matching over 7 bases. This CDR3 region has 16 residues. V was clipped by 0 bases and J by 4 bases; unmatched bases: 8. The germline V gene encodes CDR1 KGHSH and CDR2 LQKENI. CDR3 DNA: TGTGCCAGCTCACCACCACAGGGGATAGGGCCCTATGGCTACACCTTC. Its translation: CASSPPQGIGPYGYTF.

In nucleotides, the CDR3 is TGTGCCAGCGAGGGGCTAGGAGGGGGTTGGATGATGGGGAAGACCCAGTACTTC. The encoded protein is CASEGLGGGWMMGKTQYF. This chain connects TRBV2 to TRBJ2-5; D could derive from TRBD1 or TRBD2 (6 bases each). V was clipped by 8 bases and J by 6 bases, with 31 bases between them. The CDR3 is 18 residues long. CDR1 and CDR2 from the germline V gene are SNHLY and FYNNEI.